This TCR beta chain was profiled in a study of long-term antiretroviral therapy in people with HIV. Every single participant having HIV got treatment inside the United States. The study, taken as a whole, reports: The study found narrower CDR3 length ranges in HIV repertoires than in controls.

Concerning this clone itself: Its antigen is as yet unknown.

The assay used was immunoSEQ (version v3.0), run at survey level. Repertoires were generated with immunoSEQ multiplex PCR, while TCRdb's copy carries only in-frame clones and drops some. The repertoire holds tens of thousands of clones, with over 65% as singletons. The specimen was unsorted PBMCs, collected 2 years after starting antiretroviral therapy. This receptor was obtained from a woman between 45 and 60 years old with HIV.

The CDR3 coding sequence is TGTGCCAGCAGTGATGTAGCCAAAAACATTCAGTACTTC. It encodes CASSDVAKNIQYF. The rearrangement uses TRBV6-1 and TRBJ2-4; no firm D call. Trimming took off 3 bases at V and 0 bases at J, with 3 bases between the two ends. The CDR3 covers 13 residues. From germline, CDR1 is MNHNS and CDR2 SASEGT.